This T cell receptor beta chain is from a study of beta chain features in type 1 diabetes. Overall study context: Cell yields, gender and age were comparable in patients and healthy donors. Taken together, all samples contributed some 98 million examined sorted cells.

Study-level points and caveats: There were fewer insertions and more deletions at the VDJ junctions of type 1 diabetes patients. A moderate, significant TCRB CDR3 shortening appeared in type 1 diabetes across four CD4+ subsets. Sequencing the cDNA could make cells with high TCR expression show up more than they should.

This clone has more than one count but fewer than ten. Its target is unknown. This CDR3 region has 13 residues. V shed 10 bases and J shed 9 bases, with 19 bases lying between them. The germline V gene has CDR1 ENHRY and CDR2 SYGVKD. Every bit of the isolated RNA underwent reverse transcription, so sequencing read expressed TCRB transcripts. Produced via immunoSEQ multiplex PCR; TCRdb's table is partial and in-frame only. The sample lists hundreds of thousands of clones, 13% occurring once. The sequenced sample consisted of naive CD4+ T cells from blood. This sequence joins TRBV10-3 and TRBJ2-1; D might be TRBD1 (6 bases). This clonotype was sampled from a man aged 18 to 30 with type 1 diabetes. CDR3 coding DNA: TGTGCCACCTCGGGGCCCGAAGGGGGTGAGCAGTTCTTC. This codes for CATSGPEGGEQFF.